Listed below are T cell receptor beta chains from one sample, sequenced in a study of blood T cell repertoires in COVID-19. Repertoires were generated with immunoSEQ multiplex PCR, while TCRdb's copy carries only in-frame clones and drops some. The sample holds around 49,000 clones, under 90% seen once. Sequences were obtained from peripheral blood. These receptors were collected from a woman older than 75 with COVID-19, enrolled during active disease. Each CDR3 is given with its conserved first and last residue. Fields, in order: V gene, J gene, clone size, D gene, CDR3 protein, CDR3 DNA. D genes are given only for firm matches. Some rows mark clone size as missing; the rest say once, few, many or name a class of expanded clone.

>TRBV5-4|TRBJ2-1|.|TRBD2
CASSQTSGAYNEQFF
TGTGCCAGCAGCCAGACTAGCGGCGCCTACAATGAGCAGTTCTTC
>TRBV5-1|TRBJ1-4|.|.
CASRADRGNEKLFF
TGCGCCAGCAGGGCGGACAGAGGTAATGAAAAACTGTTTTTT
>TRBV6-6|TRBJ2-1|.|TRBD2
CASHGTSGNNEQFF
TGTGCCAGCCATGGGACTAGCGGCAACAATGAGCAGTTCTTC
>TRBV10-3|TRBJ2-7|.|.
CAISESGAINYEQYF
TGTGCCATCAGTGAGTCGGGAGCTATTAACTACGAGCAGTACTTC
>TRBV7-9|TRBJ2-7|.|.
CASSLLTGTPYEQYF
TGTGCCAGCAGCTTACTAACCGGGACACCTTACGAGCAGTACTTC
>TRBV12-3/TRBV12-4|TRBJ2-7|.|TRBD2
CASSLSSGRQYF
TGTGCCAGCAGTTTATCTAGCGGGAGGCAGTACTTC
>TRBV29-1|TRBJ2-7|.|TRBD2
CSVRTSGSSGSSSLYEQYF
TGCAGCGTTCGCACTAGCGGGAGTAGCGGGAGTTCATCCCTCTACGAGCAGTACTTC
>TRBV19|TRBJ2-2|few|TRBD2
CASSIDGTRGTGELFF
TGTGCCAGTAGTATAGACGGGACTAGGGGAACCGGGGAGCTGTTTTTT
>TRBV5-4|TRBJ1-2|.|.
CASSLRLGLGYGYTF
TGTGCCAGCAGCTTGCGGCTAGGATTAGGCTATGGCTACACCTTC
>TRBV6-5|TRBJ2-1|few|TRBD1
CASSFGQGSDNEQFF
TGTGCCAGCAGTTTCGGACAGGGGTCCGACAATGAGCAGTTCTTC
>TRBV21-1|TRBJ2-7|.|.
CASSKVRDSKTPLDEQYF
TGTGCCAGCAGCAAAGTGCGGGACAGTAAGACTCCATTGGACGAGCAGTACTTC
>TRBV7-6|TRBJ2-1|.|.
CASSLAGGQYNEQFF
TGTGCCAGCAGCTTAGCGGGGGGACAGTACAATGAGCAGTTCTTC
>TRBV2|TRBJ2-3|once|TRBD1
CASRIQGAYTDTQYF
TGTGCCAGCAGGATCCAGGGGGCCTACACAGATACGCAGTATTTT
>TRBV3-1/TRBV3-2|TRBJ2-1|.|TRBD1
CASSHADRTNEQFF
TGTGCCAGCAGCCATGCGGACAGGACAAATGAGCAGTTCTTC
>TRBV10-3|TRBJ1-3|.|.
CAISEAPSSGNTIYF
TGTGCCATCAGTGAGGCGCCGAGCTCTGGAAACACCATATATTTT
>TRBV6-5|TRBJ2-1|.|TRBD2
CASRTSVSSYNEQFF
TGTGCCAGCAGGACTAGCGTCAGCTCCTACAATGAGCAGTTCTTC
>TRBV20-1|TRBJ2-1|.|.
CSARDSRTPFF
TGCAGTGCTAGAGATTCCCGGACACCGTTCTTC
>TRBV6-5|TRBJ2-6|.|.
CASSFFRGGGANVLTF
TGTGCCAGCAGTTTTTTCAGGGGTGGTGGGGCCAACGTCCTGACTTTC
>TRBV19|TRBJ2-2|.|TRBD1
CASSIEDRVGGELFF
TGTGCCAGTAGTATAGAAGACAGGGTTGGCGGGGAGCTGTTTTTT
>TRBV6-4|TRBJ1-2|once|TRBD1
CASRERTGEGYGYTF
TGTGCCAGCAGGGAGAGGACAGGGGAAGGCTATGGCTACACCTTC
>TRBV11-1|TRBJ1-2|.|.
CASSAGDINYGYTF
TGTGCCAGCAGCGCTGGGGACATCAACTATGGCTACACCTTC
>TRBV25-1|TRBJ2-1|.|.
CASSLSSYNEQFF
TGTGCCAGCAGCCTAAGCTCCTACAATGAGCAGTTCTTC
>TRBV5-3|TRBJ1-4|.|.
CARSHLDRRRGLLGLFF
TGTGCCAGAAGCCACCTAGACCGACGGAGAGGATTGTTGGGACTGTTTTTT
>TRBV5-6|TRBJ2-7|once|.
CASSLGQVYEQYF
TGTGCCAGCAGCTTGGGACAAGTCTACGAGCAGTACTTC
>TRBV5-1|TRBJ2-7|once|.
CASSLGDIVHEQYF
TGCGCCAGCAGCTTGGGGGACATCGTCCACGAGCAGTACTTC
>TRBV9|TRBJ1-3|.|.
CASSETLGVSGNTIYF
TGTGCCAGCAGCGAGACCCTCGGGGTCTCTGGAAACACCATATATTTT
>TRBV24-1|TRBJ2-5|.|TRBD2
CATSDFGRGTQYF
TGTGCCACCAGTGATTTCGGGAGGGGGACCCAGTACTTC
>TRBV9|TRBJ2-1|.|TRBD2
CASSPERENHNEQFF
TGTGCCAGCAGCCCAGAGCGGGAGAACCACAATGAGCAGTTCTTC
>TRBV19|TRBJ1-3|.|.
CASKQGNSGNTIYF
TGTGCCAGTAAACAGGGTAATTCTGGAAACACCATATATTTT
>TRBV5-1|TRBJ1-5|.|TRBD1
CASSISGTGGNQPQHF
TGCGCCAGCAGCATCAGCGGGACAGGAGGCAATCAGCCCCAGCATTTT
>TRBV27|TRBJ2-7|.|TRBD2
CASSLTSGSYEQYF
TGTGCCAGCAGTTTAACTAGCGGGAGCTACGAGCAGTACTTC
>TRBV5-1|TRBJ2-7|.|.
CASSMTSYYEQYF
TGCGCCAGCAGCATGACTAGTTACTACGAGCAGTACTTC
>TRBV19|TRBJ2-7|.|TRBD2
CASKAGDSYEQYF
TGTGCCAGTAAGGCGGGAGACTCCTACGAGCAGTACTTC
>TRBV7-2|TRBJ2-7|few|TRBD1
CASSAHLPGTGEQYF
TGTGCCAGCAGCGCCCACCTCCCCGGGACAGGGGAGCAGTACTTC
>TRBV14|TRBJ1-2|.|TRBD1
CASSQDRGMGYTF
TGTGCCAGCAGCCAAGACAGGGGGATGGGCTACACCTTC
>TRBV4-1|TRBJ2-1|.|TRBD2
CASSPPDRELAGVHNEQFF
TGCGCCAGCAGCCCCCCGGATCGGGAACTAGCGGGAGTTCATAATGAGCAGTTCTTC
>TRBV29-1|TRBJ2-5|.|TRBD2
CSVEGGEEGTQYF
TGCAGCGTTGAGGGAGGGGAAGAGGGGACCCAGTACTTC
>TRBV12-3/TRBV12-4|TRBJ1-2|.|TRBD1
CASTLGQNYGYTF
TGTGCCAGCACCCTGGGACAGAACTATGGCTACACCTTC
>TRBV6-5|TRBJ1-3|.|.
CASRDNSGNTIYF
TGTGCCAGCAGGGACAACTCTGGAAACACCATATATTTT
>TRBV4-2|TRBJ2-3|.|.
CASSQDTVAGGTDTQYF
TGTGCCAGCAGCCAAGATACGGTGGCAGGGGGCACAGATACGCAGTATTTT
>TRBV15|TRBJ2-3|.|.
CATSRDRRTDTQYF
TGTGCCACCAGCAGAGATCGGAGAACAGATACGCAGTATTTT
>TRBV27|TRBJ2-4|.|.
CASSYVGQTKNIQYF
TGTGCCAGCAGTTATGTCGGACAAACTAAAAACATTCAGTACTTC
>TRBV7-2|TRBJ2-5|.|TRBD2
CASSLGAGGQETQYF
TGTGCCAGCAGCTTAGGAGCGGGAGGTCAAGAGACCCAGTACTTC
>TRBV18|TRBJ2-5|.|TRBD2
CASSPSLAGGNQETQYF
TGTGCCAGCTCACCAAGTCTAGCGGGAGGGAACCAAGAGACCCAGTACTTC
>TRBV7-3|TRBJ1-5|once|.
CASSSFHGQPQHF
TGTGCCAGCAGCTCATTTCACGGGCAGCCCCAGCATTTT